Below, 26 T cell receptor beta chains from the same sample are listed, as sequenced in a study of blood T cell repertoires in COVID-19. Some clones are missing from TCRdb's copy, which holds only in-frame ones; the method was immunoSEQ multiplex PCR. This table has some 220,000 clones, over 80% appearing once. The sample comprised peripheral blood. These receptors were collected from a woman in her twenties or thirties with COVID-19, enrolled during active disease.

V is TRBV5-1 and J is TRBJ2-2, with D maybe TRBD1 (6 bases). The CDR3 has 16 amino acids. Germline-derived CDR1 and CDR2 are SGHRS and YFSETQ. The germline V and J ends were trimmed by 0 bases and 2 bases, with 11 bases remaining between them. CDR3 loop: CASSLVGDINTGELFF. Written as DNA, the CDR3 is TGCGCCAGCAGCTTGGTGGGGGACATTAACACCGGGGAGCTGTTTTTT.

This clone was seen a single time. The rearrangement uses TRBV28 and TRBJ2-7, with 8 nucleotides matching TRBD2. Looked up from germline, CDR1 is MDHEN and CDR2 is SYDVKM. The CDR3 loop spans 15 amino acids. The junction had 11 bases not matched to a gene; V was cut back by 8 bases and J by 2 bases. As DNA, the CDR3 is TGTGCCAGCCGCCACGCCTTAGCGGGGCCCTACGAGCAGTACTTC. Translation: CASRHALAGPYEQYF.

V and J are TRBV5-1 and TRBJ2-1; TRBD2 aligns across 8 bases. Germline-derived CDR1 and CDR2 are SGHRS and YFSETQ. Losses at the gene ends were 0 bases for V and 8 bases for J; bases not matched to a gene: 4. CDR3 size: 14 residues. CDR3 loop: CASSLALGRDEQFF. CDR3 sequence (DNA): TGCGCCAGCAGCTTGGCCCTCGGGAGGGATGAGCAGTTCTTC.

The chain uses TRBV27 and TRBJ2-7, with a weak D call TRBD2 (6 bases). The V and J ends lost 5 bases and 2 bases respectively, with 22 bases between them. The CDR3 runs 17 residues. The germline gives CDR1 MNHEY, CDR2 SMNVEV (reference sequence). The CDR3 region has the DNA TGTGCCAGCAGTCGGGGGACCGGACGGGGCCTTACCTACGAGCAGTACTTC. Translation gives CASSRGTGRGLTYEQYF.

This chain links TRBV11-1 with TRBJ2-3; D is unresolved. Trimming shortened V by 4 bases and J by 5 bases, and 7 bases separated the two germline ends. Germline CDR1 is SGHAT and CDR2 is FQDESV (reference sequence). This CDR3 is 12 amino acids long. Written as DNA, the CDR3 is TGTGCCAGCAGCTCTAACAGAGATACGCAGTATTTT. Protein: CASSSNRDTQYF.

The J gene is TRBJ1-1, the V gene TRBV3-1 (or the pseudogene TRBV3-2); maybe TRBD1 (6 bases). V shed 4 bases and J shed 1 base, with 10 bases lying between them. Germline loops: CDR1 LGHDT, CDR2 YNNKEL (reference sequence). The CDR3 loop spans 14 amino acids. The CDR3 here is CASSPTQGNTEAFF. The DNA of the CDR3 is TGTGCCAGCAGCCCGACACAGGGGAACACTGAAGCTTTCTTT.

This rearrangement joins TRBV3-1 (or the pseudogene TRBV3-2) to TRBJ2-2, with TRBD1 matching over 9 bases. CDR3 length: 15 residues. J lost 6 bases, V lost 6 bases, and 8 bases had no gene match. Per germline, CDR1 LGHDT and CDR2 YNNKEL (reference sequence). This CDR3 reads CASSPRQGGAGELFF. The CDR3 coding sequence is TGTGCCAGCAGTCCCAGACAGGGGGGCGCCGGGGAGCTGTTTTTT.

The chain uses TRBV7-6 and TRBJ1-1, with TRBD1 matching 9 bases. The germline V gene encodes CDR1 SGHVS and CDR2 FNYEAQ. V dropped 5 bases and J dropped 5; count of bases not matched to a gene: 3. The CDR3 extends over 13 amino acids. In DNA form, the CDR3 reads TGTGCCAGCAGCCCACAGGGGGCTACTGAAGCTTTCTTT. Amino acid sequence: CASSPQGATEAFF.

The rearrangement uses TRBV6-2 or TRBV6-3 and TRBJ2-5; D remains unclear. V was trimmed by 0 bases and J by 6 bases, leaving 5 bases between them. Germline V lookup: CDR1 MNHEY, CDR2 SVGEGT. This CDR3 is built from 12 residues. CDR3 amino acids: CASSYSRQTQYF. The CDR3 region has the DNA TGTGCCAGCAGTTACTCGAGGCAGACCCAGTACTTC.

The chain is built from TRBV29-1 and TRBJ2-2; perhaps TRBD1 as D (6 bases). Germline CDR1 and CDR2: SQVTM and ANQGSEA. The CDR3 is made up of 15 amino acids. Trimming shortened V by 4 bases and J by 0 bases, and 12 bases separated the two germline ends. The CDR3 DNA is TGCAGCGTTGTGGTGCAGGGGTCGAACACCGGGGAGCTGTTTTTT. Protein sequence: CSVVVQGSNTGELFF.

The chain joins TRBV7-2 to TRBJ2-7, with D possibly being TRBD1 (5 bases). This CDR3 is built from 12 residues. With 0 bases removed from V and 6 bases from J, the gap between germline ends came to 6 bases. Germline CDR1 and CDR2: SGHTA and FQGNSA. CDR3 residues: CASSLARAEQYF. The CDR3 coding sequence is TGTGCCAGCAGCTTAGCCAGGGCCGAGCAGTACTTC. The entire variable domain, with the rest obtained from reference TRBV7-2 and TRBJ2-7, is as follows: GAGVSQSPSNKVTEKGKDVELRCDPISGHTALYWYRQSLGQGLEFLIYFQGNSAPDKSGLPSDRFSAERTGGSVSTLTIQRTQQEDSAVYLCASSLARAEQYFGPGTRLTVT.

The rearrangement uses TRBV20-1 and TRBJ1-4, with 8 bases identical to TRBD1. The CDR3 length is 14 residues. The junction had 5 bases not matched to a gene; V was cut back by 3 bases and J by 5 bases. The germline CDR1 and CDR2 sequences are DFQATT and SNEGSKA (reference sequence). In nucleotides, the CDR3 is TGCAGTGCTAGTAATAACAGGGGGAATGAAAAACTGTTTTTT. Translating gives CSASNNRGNEKLFF.

The CDR3 loop is CASSRPPGHPSTGELFF. In DNA form, the CDR3 reads TGTGCCAGCAGCCGTCCACCGGGACACCCGAGCACCGGGGAGCTGTTTTTT. The chain links TRBV7-2 to TRBJ2-2; D perhaps matches TRBD1 (6 bases). The CDR3 has 17 residues. Trimming removed 5 bases at V and 4 bases at J, with 20 bases between. Germline assignment: CDR1 SGHTA and CDR2 FQGNSA.

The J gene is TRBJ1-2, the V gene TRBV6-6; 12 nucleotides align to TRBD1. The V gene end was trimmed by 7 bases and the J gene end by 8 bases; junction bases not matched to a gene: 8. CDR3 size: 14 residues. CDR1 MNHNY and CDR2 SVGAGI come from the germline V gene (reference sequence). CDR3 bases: TGTGCCAGCATCGCGGGACAGGGGGCGCGGGGCTACACCTTC. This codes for CASIAGQGARGYTF.

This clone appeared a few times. The chain's CDR3 is CASSFKGQNYGYTF. DNA for the CDR3: TGTGCCAGCAGCTTTAAAGGACAGAACTATGGCTACACCTTC. V is TRBV5-6 and J is TRBJ1-2; possibly TRBD1 for D (6 bases). From germline, CDR1 is SGHDT and CDR2 YYEEEE. The CDR3 runs 14 residues. Between the trimmed V and J ends, which lost 2 bases and 2 bases, there was a span of 10 bases. Complete variable domain (other parts from reference TRBV5-6 and TRBJ1-2): DAGVTQSPTHLIKTRGQQVTLRCSPKSGHDTVSWYQQALGQGPQFIFQYYEEEERQRGNFPDRFSGHQFPNYSSELNVNALLLGDSALYLCASSFKGQNYGYTFGSGTRLTVV.

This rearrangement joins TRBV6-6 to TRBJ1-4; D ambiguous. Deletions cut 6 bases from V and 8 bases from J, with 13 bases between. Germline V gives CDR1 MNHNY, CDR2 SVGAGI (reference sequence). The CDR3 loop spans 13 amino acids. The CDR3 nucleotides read TGTGCCAGCAGGGGGAGGGAGGGAGAAAAACTGTTTTTT. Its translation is CASRGREGEKLFF.

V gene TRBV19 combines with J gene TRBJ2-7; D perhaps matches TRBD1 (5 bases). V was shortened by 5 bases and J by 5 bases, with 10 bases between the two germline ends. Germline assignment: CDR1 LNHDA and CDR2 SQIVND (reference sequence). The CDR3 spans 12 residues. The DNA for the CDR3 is TGTGCCAGTAGTGTAGGGGCTGACGAGCAGTACTTC. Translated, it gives CASSVGADEQYF. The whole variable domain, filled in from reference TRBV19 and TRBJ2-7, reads DGGITQSPKYLFRKEGQNVTLSCEQNLNHDAMYWYRQDPGQGLRLIYYSQIVNDFQKGDIAEGYSVSREKKESFPLTVTSAQKNPTAFYLCASSVGADEQYFGPGTRLTVT.

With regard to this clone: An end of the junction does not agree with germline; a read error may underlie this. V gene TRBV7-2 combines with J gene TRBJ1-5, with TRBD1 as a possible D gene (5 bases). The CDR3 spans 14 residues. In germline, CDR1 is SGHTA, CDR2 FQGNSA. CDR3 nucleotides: TGTGCCAGCAGCATAGCGGGTCCCGGGGGGCCCCAGCATTTT. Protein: CASSIAGPGGPQHF.

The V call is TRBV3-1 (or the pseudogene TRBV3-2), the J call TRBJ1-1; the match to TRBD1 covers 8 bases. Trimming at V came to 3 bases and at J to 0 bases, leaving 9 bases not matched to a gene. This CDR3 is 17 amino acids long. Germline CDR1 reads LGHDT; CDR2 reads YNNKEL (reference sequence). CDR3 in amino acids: CASSHTATGAMNTEAFF. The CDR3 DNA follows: TGTGCCAGCAGCCATACCGCGACAGGGGCGATGAACACTGAAGCTTTCTTT.

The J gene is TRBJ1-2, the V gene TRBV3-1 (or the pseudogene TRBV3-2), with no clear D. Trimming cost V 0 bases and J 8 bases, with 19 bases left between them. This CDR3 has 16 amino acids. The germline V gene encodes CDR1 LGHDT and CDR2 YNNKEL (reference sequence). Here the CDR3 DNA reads TGTGCCAGCAGCCAAGATACAGAGCCTCCCCCTCGCGGCTACACCTTC. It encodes CASSQDTEPPPRGYTF.

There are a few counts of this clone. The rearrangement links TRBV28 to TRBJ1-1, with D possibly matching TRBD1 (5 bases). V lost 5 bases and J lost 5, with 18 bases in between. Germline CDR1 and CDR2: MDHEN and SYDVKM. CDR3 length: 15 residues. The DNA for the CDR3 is TGTGCCAGCAGTCTGGGGGGAAACCGGCGGACTGAAGCTTTCTTT. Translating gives CASSLGGNRRTEAFF.

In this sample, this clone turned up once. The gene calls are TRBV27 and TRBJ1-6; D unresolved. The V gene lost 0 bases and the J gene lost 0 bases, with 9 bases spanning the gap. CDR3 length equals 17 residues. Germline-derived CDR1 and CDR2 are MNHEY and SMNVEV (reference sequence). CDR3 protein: CASSLSLRSSYNSPLHF. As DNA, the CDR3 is TGTGCCAGCAGTTTATCGCTAAGGAGCTCCTATAATTCACCCCTCCACTTT.

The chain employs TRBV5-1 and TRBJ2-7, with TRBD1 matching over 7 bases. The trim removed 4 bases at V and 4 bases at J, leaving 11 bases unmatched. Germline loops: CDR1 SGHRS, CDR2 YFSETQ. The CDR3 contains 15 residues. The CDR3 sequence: CASSEHATGMYEQYF. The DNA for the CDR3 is TGCGCCAGCAGCGAGCACGCGACAGGGATGTACGAGCAGTACTTC.

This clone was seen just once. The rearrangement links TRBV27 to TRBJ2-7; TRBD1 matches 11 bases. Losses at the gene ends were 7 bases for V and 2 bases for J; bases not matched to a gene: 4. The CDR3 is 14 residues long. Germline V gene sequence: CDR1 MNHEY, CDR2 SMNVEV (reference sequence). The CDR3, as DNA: TGTGCCAGCAAACCGGGACAGGGGGCCTACGAGCAGTACTTC. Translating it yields CASKPGQGAYEQYF.

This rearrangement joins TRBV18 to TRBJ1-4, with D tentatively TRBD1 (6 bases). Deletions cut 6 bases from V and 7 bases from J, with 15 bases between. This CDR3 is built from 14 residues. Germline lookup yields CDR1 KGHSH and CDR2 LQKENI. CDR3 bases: TGTGCCAGCTCCTACAGGGCAGATGGTGAAAAACTGTTTTTT. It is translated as CASSYRADGEKLFF.

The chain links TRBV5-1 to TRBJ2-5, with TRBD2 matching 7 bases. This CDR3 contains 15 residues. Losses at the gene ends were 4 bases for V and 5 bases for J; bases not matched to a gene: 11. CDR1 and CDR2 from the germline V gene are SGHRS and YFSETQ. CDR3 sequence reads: CASSMGSGKEETQYF. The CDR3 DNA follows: TGCGCCAGCAGCATGGGGAGCGGGAAAGAGGAGACCCAGTACTTC.